Listed here are 10 T cell receptor beta chains from one sample, sequenced in a study of OX40 agonist ivuxolimab in advanced cancers. This table comes from immunoSEQ multiplex PCR, and its TCRdb copy is limited to in-frame clones, with some not included. This sample carries fewer than 30,000 clones, 85% of them seen once, and the ten largest clones take 48%. The starting material was CD4+ or CD8+ T cells sorted from blood, obtained in a trial of the OX40 agonist ivuxolimab. The source of these receptors is an adult with an advanced solid tumor such as melanoma, head and neck, liver or kidney cancer.

The V call is TRBV4-1, the J call TRBJ2-7; D is perhaps TRBD1 (5 bases). The CDR3 is 16 amino acids. V dropped 1 base and J dropped 2 bases, with 15 bases sitting between them. Germline CDR1 is MGHRA and CDR2 is YSYEKL. The CDR3 spells CASSQVVQGKAYEQYF. The CDR3 region has the DNA TGCGCCAGCAGCCAAGTCGTCCAGGGTAAAGCCTACGAGCAGTACTTC.

The chain uses TRBV5-1 and TRBJ2-5, with TRBD1 as a possible D gene (6 bases). The end of the DNA is better explained by TRBJ2-7, so the J call may be wrong. CDR1 is SGHRS and CDR2 is YFSETQ in the germline V gene. The CDR3 length is 14 residues. CDR3 in amino acids: CASSSGTFSYEQYF. The CDR3 region has the DNA TGCGCCAGCAGCTCCGGGACATTTTCCTACGAGCAGTACTTC.

This clone is medium-sized (0.01 to 0.1%) in the sample. The chain carries TRBV5-4 and TRBJ2-7, with D possibly matching TRBD1 (7 bases). The CDR3 has 16 amino acids. Germline V gene data show CDR1 as SGHNT and CDR2 as YYREEE (reference sequence). V was trimmed by 0 bases and J by 3 bases, leaving 16 bases between them. This chain's CDR3 is CASSLGRQGGIYEQYF. DNA of the CDR3: TGTGCCAGCAGCTTGGGACGGCAGGGGGGTATCTACGAGCAGTACTTC.

The rearrangement joins TRBV27 to TRBJ2-7; D unclear. V gave up 2 bases and J gave up 3 bases, with 17 bases separating them. Germline-derived CDR1 and CDR2 are MNHEY and SMNVEV (reference sequence). This CDR3 is built from 16 residues. The CDR3, as DNA: TGTGCCAGCAGTTTAGATGCTGTCGCTCTCCTCTACGAGCAGTACTTC. It translates to CASSLDAVALLYEQYF.

The chain has TRBV7-9 and TRBJ1-2; no firm D call. Germline loops: CDR1 SEHNR, CDR2 FQNEAQ (reference sequence). V lost 1 base and J lost 3, with 6 bases in between. This CDR3 is 13 amino acids long. In DNA, the CDR3 is TGTGCCAGCAGCTTAGTGCGGGACTATGGCTACACCTTC. Translated, it gives CASSLVRDYGYTF.

The V call is TRBV19, the J call TRBJ2-1, with 7 bases aligning to TRBD2. Germline CDR1 LNHDA, CDR2 SQIVND (reference sequence). This CDR3 contains 15 residues. The V gene end was trimmed by 5 bases and the J gene end by 9 bases; junction bases not matched to a gene: 13. The CDR3 bases are TGTGCCAGTAGTGGGTACCGGGGAGGGGCCAGTGAGCAGTTCTTC. Protein: CASSGYRGGASEQFF.

The rearrangement joins TRBV30 to TRBJ1-2; D unclear. CDR1 and CDR2 from the germline V gene are GTSNPN and SVGIG (reference sequence). The CDR3 is made up of 13 amino acids. Trimming took 8 bases from V and 8 from J, leaving 21 bases between them. CDR3 residues: CARKGGEPRGYTF. The CDR3 nucleotides are TGTGCCCGGAAGGGAGGCGAACCAAGGGGCTACACCTTC. The full variable domain, its missing parts supplied by reference TRBV30 and TRBJ1-2, is SQTIHQWPATLVQPVGSPLSLECTVEGTSNPNLYWYRQAAGRGLQLLFYSVGIGQISSEVPQNLSASRPQDRQFILSSKKLLLSDSGFYLCARKGGEPRGYTFGSGTRLTVV.

The chain recombines TRBV4-1 with TRBJ2-1; 7 positions agree with TRBD1. This CDR3 spans 15 amino acids. The germline V gene has CDR1 MGHRA and CDR2 YSYEKL. V was clipped by 1 base and J by 5 bases; unmatched bases: 5. The DNA for the CDR3 is TGCGCCAGCAGCCAAGTTGGGACAGCTCACAATGAGCAGTTCTTC. Protein sequence: CASSQVGTAHNEQFF.

The CDR3 loop is CASSEGGVYGYTF. In DNA form, the CDR3 reads TGTGCCAGCAGTGAGGGGGGGGTCTATGGCTACACCTTC. The chain carries TRBV25-1 and TRBJ1-2, with TRBD1 as a possible D gene (5 bases). The germline gives CDR1 MGHDK, CDR2 SYGVNS. This CDR3 region has 13 residues. Trimming pared 3 bases from V and 4 bases from J, leaving 9 bases between.

The chain employs TRBV10-2 and TRBJ1-5; TRBD1 might be the D (5 bases). This CDR3 comprises 15 residues. The V gene's germline CDR1 is WSHSY and CDR2 SAAADI. Trimming took off 8 bases at V and 0 bases at J, with 14 bases between the two ends. This chain's CDR3 is CASLGDGYSNQPQHF. For the CDR3, the DNA is TGCGCCAGCCTAGGGGACGGGTATAGCAATCAGCCCCAGCATTTT.